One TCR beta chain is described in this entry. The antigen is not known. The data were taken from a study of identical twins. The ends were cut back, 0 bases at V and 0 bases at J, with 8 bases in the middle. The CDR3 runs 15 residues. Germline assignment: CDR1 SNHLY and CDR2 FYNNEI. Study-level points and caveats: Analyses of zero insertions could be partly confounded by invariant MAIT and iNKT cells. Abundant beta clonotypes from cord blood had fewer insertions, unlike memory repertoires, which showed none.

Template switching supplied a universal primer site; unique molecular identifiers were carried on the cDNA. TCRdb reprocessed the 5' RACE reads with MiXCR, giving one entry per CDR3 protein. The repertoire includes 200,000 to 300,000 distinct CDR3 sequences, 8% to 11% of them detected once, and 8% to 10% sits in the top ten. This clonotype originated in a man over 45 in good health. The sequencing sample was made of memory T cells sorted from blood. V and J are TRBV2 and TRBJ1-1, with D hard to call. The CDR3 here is CASSEARIMNTEAFF. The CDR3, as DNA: TGTGCCAGCAGTGAAGCGCGAATAATGAACACTGAAGCTTTCTTT.